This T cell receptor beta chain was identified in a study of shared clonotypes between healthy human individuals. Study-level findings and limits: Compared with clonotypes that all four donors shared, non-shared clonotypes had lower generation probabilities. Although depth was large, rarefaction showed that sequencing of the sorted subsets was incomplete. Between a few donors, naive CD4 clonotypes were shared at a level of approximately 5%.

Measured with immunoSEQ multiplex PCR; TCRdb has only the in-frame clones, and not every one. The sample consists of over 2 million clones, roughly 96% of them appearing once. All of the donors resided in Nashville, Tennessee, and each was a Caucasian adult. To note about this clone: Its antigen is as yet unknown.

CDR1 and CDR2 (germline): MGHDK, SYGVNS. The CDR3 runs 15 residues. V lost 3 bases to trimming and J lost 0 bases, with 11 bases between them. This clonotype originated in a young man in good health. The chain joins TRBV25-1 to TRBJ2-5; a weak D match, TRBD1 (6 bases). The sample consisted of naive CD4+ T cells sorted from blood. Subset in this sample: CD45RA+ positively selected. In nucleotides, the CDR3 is TGTGCCAGCAGTGAGGGCAGGGGTTACCAAGAGACCCAGTACTTC. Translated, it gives CASSEGRGYQETQYF.